This note documents a single T cell receptor (beta chain) sequence. The data derive from a study of OX40 agonist ivuxolimab in advanced cancers. Generated by immunoSEQ multiplex PCR, the TCRdb table keeps only in-frame clones and is missing some. The sample carries about 26,000 clones, 80% to 90% recorded once. There are 16 residues in the CDR3. The trim removed 4 bases at V and 1 base at J, leaving 10 bases unmatched. Germline values: CDR1 SGHRS, CDR2 YFSETQ. This TCR derives from an adult with an advanced solid tumor such as melanoma, head and neck, liver or kidney cancer. The chain employs TRBV5-1 and TRBJ2-5; 7 positions match TRBD1. Source: CD4+ or CD8+ T cells sorted from blood, taken in a trial of the OX40 agonist ivuxolimab. CDR3 coding DNA: TGCGCCAGCAGCGCCCATGCCGGGACAGTCCAAGAGACCCAGTACTTC. Its translation: CASSAHAGTVQETQYF.